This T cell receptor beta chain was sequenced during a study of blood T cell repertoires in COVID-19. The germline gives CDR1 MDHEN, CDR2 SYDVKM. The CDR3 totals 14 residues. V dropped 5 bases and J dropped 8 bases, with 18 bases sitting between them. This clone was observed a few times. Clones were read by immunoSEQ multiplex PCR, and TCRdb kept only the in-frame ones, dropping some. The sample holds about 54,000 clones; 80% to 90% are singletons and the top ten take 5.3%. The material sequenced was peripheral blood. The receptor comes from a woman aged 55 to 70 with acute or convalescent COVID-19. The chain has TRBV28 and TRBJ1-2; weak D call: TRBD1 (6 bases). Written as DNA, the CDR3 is TGTGCCAGCAGTCCGGACAGCTCCTATCGGGGCTACACCTTC. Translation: CASSPDSSYRGYTF.